The entry that follows covers one T cell receptor (beta chain) sequence. As yet, its antigen is unknown. CDR3 length: 16 residues. With V trimmed by 6 bases and J by 2 bases, 12 bases remained unmatched. The germline CDR1 and CDR2 sequences are MRHNA and SNTAGT. The data are from a study of beta chain features in type 1 diabetes. Study-wide findings and caveats: It was not settled here whether HLA type affects TCRB rearrangement.

Researchers reported sorting CD4+ naive, central memory, regulatory and stem cell-like memory cells via CD45RO/CCR7/CD25/CD127/CD95/CD27. Reverse transcription of all isolated RNA meant that expressed TCRB transcripts were sequenced. Sequencing used immunoSEQ multiplex PCR; TCRdb keeps in-frame clones, though not all of them. The sample has fewer than 900,000 clones; 15% to 20% are singletons. Sequences were obtained from naive CD4+ T cells from blood. The sequence came from a woman between 18 and 30 years old in good health. This chain connects TRBV6-4 to TRBJ2-5; 7 bases are shared with TRBD1. The CDR3 nucleotides are TGTGCCAGCAGGAACCGGGACAGCAATGAACAAGAGACCCAGTACTTC. Its translation is CASRNRDSNEQETQYF.